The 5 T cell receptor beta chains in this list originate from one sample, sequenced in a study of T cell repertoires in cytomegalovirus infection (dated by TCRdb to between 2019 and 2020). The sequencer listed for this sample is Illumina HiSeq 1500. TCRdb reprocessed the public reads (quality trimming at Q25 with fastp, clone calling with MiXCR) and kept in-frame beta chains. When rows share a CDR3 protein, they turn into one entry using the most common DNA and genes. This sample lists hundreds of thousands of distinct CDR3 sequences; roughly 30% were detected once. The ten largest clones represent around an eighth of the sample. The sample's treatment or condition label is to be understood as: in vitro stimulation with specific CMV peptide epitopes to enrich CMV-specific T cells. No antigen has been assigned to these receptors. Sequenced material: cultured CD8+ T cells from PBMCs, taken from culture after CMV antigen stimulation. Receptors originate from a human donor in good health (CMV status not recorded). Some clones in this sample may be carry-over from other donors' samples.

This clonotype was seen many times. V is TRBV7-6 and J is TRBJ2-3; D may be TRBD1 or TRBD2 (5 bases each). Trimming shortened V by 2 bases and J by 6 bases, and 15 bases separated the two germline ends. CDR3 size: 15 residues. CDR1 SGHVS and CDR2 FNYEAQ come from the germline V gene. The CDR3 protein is CASSLNPRGGDTQYF. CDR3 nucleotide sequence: TGTGCCAGCAGCTTAAATCCCCGGGGCGGGGATACGCAGTATTTT.

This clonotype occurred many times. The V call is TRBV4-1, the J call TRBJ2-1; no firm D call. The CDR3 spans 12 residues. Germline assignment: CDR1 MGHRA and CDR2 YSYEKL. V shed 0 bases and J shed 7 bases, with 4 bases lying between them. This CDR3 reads CASSQEGNEQFF. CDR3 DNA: TGCGCCAGCAGCCAAGAGGGGAATGAGCAGTTCTTC.

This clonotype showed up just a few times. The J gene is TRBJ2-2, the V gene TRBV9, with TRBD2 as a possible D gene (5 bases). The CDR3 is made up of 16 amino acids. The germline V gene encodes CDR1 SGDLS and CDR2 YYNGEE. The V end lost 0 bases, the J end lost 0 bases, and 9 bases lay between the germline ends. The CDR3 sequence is CASSVGTGSNTGELFF. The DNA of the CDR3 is TGTGCCAGCAGCGTAGGGACTGGATCGAACACCGGGGAGCTGTTTTTT.

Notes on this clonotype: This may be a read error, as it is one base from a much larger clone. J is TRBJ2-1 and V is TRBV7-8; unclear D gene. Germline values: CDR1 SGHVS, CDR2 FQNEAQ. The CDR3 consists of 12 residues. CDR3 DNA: TGTGTCAGCAGCCACAAAGTGAATGAGCAGTTCTTC. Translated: CVSSHKVNEQFF. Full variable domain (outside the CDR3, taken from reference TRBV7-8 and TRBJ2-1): GAGVSQSPRYKVAKRGQDVALRCDPISGHVSLFWYQQALGQGPEFLTYFQNEAQLDKSGLPSDRFFAERPEGSVSTLKIQRTQQEDSAVYLCVSSHKVNEQFFGPGTRLTVL.

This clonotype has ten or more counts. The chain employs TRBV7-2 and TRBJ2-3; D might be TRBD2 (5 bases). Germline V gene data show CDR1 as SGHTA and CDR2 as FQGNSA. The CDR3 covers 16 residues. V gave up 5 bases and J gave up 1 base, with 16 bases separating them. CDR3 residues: CASSPFPSLRTDTQYF. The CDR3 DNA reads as TGTGCCAGCAGCCCTTTCCCTAGCCTCCGCACAGATACGCAGTATTTT.